These T cell receptor beta chains were read from a single sample in a study of TIL therapy for anti-PD-1-resistant metastatic lung cancer. TCRdb's copy holds only in-frame clones and misses some; the assay was immunoSEQ multiplex PCR. The data contain approximately 92,000 clones, 65% of them seen just once; the ten biggest clones take up about a tenth. The material was tumor tissue, obtained at baseline. The receptor set was obtained from a person between 25 and 80 years old with non-small cell lung cancer. Both conserved end residues are part of each CDR3. The order of the fields is J gene, D gene, V gene, clone size, CDR3 protein, CDR3 DNA. A D gene is named only where the DNA matches it firmly. Clone size is shown for a subset of rows, as once, few, many or a class of expanded clone.

TRBJ1-6,NA,TRBV2,once,CASSSGQSYNSPLHF,TGTGCCAGCAGCTCAGGACAGTCCTATAATTCACCCCTCCACTTT
TRBJ1-2,NA,TRBV5-4,NA,CASSSGPGPNYGYTF,TGTGCCAGCAGTTCCGGGCCGGGCCCTAACTATGGCTACACCTTC
TRBJ2-1,NA,TRBV7-8,NA,CASSLRGASSYNEQFF,TGTGCCAGCAGCCTCCGGGGGGCGAGCTCCTACAATGAGCAGTTCTTC
TRBJ2-1,TRBD2,TRBV27,NA,CASSLWFGLAPLNEQFF,TGTGCCAGCAGTTTGTGGTTTGGACTAGCGCCCCTCAATGAGCAGTTCTTC
TRBJ1-5,TRBD1,TRBV28,few,CASSTRDRVVGQPQHF,TGTGCCAGCAGTACCAGGGACAGGGTTGTTGGTCAGCCCCAGCATTTT
TRBJ1-5,NA,TRBV19,once,CASRAGTINQPQHF,TGTGCCAGTAGGGCAGGGACGATCAATCAGCCCCAGCATTTT
TRBJ2-3,NA,TRBV20-1,NA,CSGPDTQYF,TGCAGTGGTCCAGATACGCAGTATTTT
TRBJ1-2,NA,TRBV11-2,NA,CASSLEGGQTAGFQSYGYTF,TGTGCCAGCAGCTTAGAAGGTGGTCAGACGGCAGGGTTTCAGAGCTATGGCTACACCTTC
TRBJ2-5,NA,TRBV19,NA,CASSVPSLVETQYF,TGTGCCAGTAGTGTGCCTAGCTTGGTAGAGACCCAGTACTTC
TRBJ2-5,NA,TRBV11-2,NA,CASSLGFSAGSETQYF,TGTGCCAGCAGCTTAGGTTTTTCCGCGGGCTCGGAGACCCAGTACTTC
TRBJ1-1,NA,TRBV29-1,NA,CSVGRGNTEAFF,TGCAGCGTGGGGAGGGGAAACACTGAAGCTTTCTTT
TRBJ1-2,NA,TRBV6-5,NA,CASSYSGTWGNYGYTF,TGTGCCAGCAGTTACTCTGGGACATGGGGGAACTATGGCTACACCTTC
TRBJ2-2,NA,TRBV19,once,CASSAGTLNTGELFF,TGTGCCAGTAGCGCCGGGACACTTAACACCGGGGAGCTGTTTTTT
TRBJ1-6,NA,TRBV9,NA,CASSVGAGRGSPLHF,TGTGCCAGCAGCGTAGGAGCAGGCCGAGGCTCACCCCTCCACTTT
TRBJ1-2,NA,TRBV7-2,NA,CASSLMDSRGYGYTF,TGTGCCAGCAGCTTAATGGACAGCAGAGGCTATGGCTACACCTTC
TRBJ2-5,NA,TRBV6-6,once,CASTQGAQETQYF,TGTGCCAGCACTCAAGGGGCCCAAGAGACCCAGTACTTC
TRBJ2-5,TRBD1,TRBV28,NA,CASSFGSTGGGETQYF,TGTGCCAGCAGTTTTGGCTCGACAGGGGGCGGAGAGACCCAGTACTTC
TRBJ1-1,TRBD1,TRBV5-1,NA,CASSTGGQGLPEAFF,TGCGCCAGCAGCACCGGGGGACAGGGGCTGCCTGAAGCTTTCTTT
TRBJ1-3,NA,TRBV6-2/TRBV6-3,NA,CASSPPIGWGSSGGNTIYF,TGTGCCAGCAGCCCTCCGATCGGGTGGGGGTCTTCTGGCGGAAACACCATATATTTT
TRBJ2-7,TRBD2,TRBV2,NA,CASTRPGRAYEQYF,TGTGCCAGCACTAGGCCCGGGAGGGCGTACGAGCAGTACTTC
TRBJ2-3,NA,TRBV28,NA,CASFPASTDTQYF,TGTGCCAGCTTCCCGGCTAGCACAGATACGCAGTATTTT
TRBJ2-3,TRBD2,TRBV6-6,NA,CASSYFLAGGGNTQYF,TGTGCCAGCAGTTACTTCCTAGCGGGGGGAGGAAATACGCAGTATTTT
TRBJ2-7,TRBD1,TRBV27,NA,CASSPWDRTYEQYF,TGTGCCAGCAGCCCCTGGGACAGAACCTACGAGCAGTACTTC
TRBJ2-7,NA,TRBV24-1,NA,CATSEPARGEQYF,TGTGCCACCAGTGAGCCGGCCCGGGGCGAGCAGTACTTC
TRBJ2-5,NA,TRBV7-9,NA,CASSLGQVETQYF,TGTGCCAGCAGCTTAGGACAAGTGGAGACCCAGTACTTC
TRBJ1-4,NA,TRBV30,NA,CAWREQGTNEKLFF,TGTGCCTGGAGGGAACAGGGAACTAATGAAAAACTGTTTTTT
TRBJ1-1,NA,TRBV10-2,NA,CASRKEILAFF,TGCGCCAGCAGGAAGGAGATTCTGGCTTTCTTT
TRBJ1-2,NA,TRBV6-5,NA,CASSYRGPSYGYTF,TGTGCCAGCAGTTACAGGGGACCGAGCTATGGCTACACCTTC
TRBJ2-2,TRBD1,TRBV5-1,NA,CASTLPPGQGDYTGELFF,TGCGCCAGCACCCTCCCCCCGGGACAGGGGGATTACACCGGGGAGCTGTTTTTT
TRBJ1-1,TRBD1,TRBV9,NA,CASSVGTGVAEAFF,TGTGCCAGCAGCGTAGGGACAGGGGTCGCTGAAGCTTTCTTT
TRBJ2-2,NA,TRBV9,NA,CASSVGHPVYGELFF,TGTGCCAGCAGCGTAGGACACCCAGTTTACGGGGAGCTGTTTTTT
TRBJ2-3,NA,TRBV5-1,NA,CASSLAGGGTDTQYF,TGCGCCAGCAGCTTGGCTGGGGGTGGCACAGATACGCAGTATTTT
TRBJ2-3,NA,TRBV2,NA,CATSGLLFTDTQYF,TGTGCCACCTCGGGACTCCTCTTCACAGATACGCAGTATTTT
TRBJ2-7,NA,TRBV7-2,once,CASSLRETYEQYF,TGTGCCAGCAGCTTAAGGGAAACCTACGAGCAGTACTTC
TRBJ1-1,NA,TRBV10-3,NA,CAISAGVREAFF,TGTGCCATCAGTGCAGGAGTCCGTGAAGCTTTCTTT
TRBJ2-7,NA,TRBV15,once,CATSPLGGRYEQYF,TGTGCCACCAGTCCGTTGGGGGGGCGCTACGAGCAGTACTTC
TRBJ1-5,NA,TRBV24-1,NA,CATSDWDQPQHF,TGTGCCACCAGTGATTGGGATCAGCCCCAGCATTTT
TRBJ1-2,NA,TRBV14,NA,CASSPATGGGIGGYTF,TGTGCCAGCAGCCCAGCTACGGGGGGCGGGATCGGTGGCTACACCTTC
TRBJ2-1,TRBD2,TRBV29-1,few,CSGRLAGVNEQFF,TGCAGCGGTAGACTAGCGGGTGTCAATGAGCAGTTCTTC
TRBJ2-3,NA,TRBV4-1,few,CASCPALGTQYF,TGCGCCAGCTGCCCAGCATTGGGTACGCAGTATTTT
TRBJ1-5,NA,TRBV7-2,few,CASSLGLNNQPQHF,TGTGCCAGCAGCTTAGGATTGAACAATCAGCCCCAGCATTTT
TRBJ2-1,TRBD1,TRBV2,few,CASSRDRGQWNEQFF,TGTGCCAGCAGTCGGGACAGGGGGCAGTGGAATGAGCAGTTCTTC
TRBJ1-1,NA,TRBV18,NA,CASSPRDRLVANTEAFF,TGTGCCAGCTCACCACGAGACAGGCTGGTAGCGAACACTGAAGCTTTCTTT
TRBJ1-1,NA,TRBV15,NA,CATSGGSPEAFF,TGTGCCACCAGCGGGGGTTCCCCTGAAGCTTTCTTT
TRBJ2-7,TRBD1,TRBV5-1,NA,CASSSGNRTGEYEQYF,TGCGCCAGCAGCTCAGGGAACCGGACAGGGGAGTACGAGCAGTACTTC
TRBJ2-5,NA,TRBV11-2,NA,CASSFARTQETQYF,TGTGCCAGCAGCTTTGCGAGGACACAAGAGACCCAGTACTTC
TRBJ2-2,TRBD1,TRBV30,few,CAWRPGQGAGELFF,TGTGCCTGGAGACCGGGACAGGGGGCCGGGGAGCTGTTTTTT
TRBJ2-6,NA,TRBV5-1,NA,CASSLAGISGANVLTF,TGCGCCAGCAGCTTGGCTGGGATCTCTGGGGCCAACGTCCTGACTTTC
TRBJ1-1,NA,TRBV18,NA,CASSDLGGTEAFF,TGTGCCAGCTCCGATCTGGGGGGAACTGAAGCTTTCTTT
TRBJ2-7,TRBD1,TRBV11-2,few,CASSLENTGGGQYF,TGTGCCAGCAGCTTAGAAAATACAGGGGGAGGGCAGTACTTC
TRBJ2-7,NA,TRBV2,NA,CASRRTDYSYEQYF,TGTGCCAGCAGGCGGACCGACTATTCCTACGAGCAGTACTTC
TRBJ1-1,NA,TRBV28,few,CASSPIRQGLTEAFF,TGTGCCAGCAGTCCAATTCGGCAGGGATTGACTGAAGCTTTCTTT
TRBJ2-3,TRBD2,TRBV9,NA,CASSFEPGLAFATQYF,TGTGCCAGCAGCTTCGAACCGGGACTAGCTTTCGCTACGCAGTATTTT
TRBJ2-7,TRBD1,TRBV6-5,few,CASSWGQGPTYEQYF,TGTGCCAGCAGTTGGGGACAGGGTCCCACCTACGAGCAGTACTTC
TRBJ2-5,TRBD1,TRBV7-2,once,CASSPDRVETQYF,TGTGCCAGCAGCCCGGACAGGGTTGAGACCCAGTACTTC